Sequencing of this T cell receptor beta chain was carried out in a study of cytomegalovirus exposure and HLA in healthy donors. Regarding the study as a whole: It was 164 TCR beta chains that were listed as cytomegalovirus-associated.

This CDR3 comprises 15 residues. Trimming at V came to 4 bases and at J to 4 bases, leaving 4 bases not matched to a gene. Germline V gene lookup returns CDR1 LGHNA and CDR2 YSLEER. Comment on this clone: Its antigen is still unknown.

Vbeta (60) and Jbeta (13) primers were used in the PCR. The method was immunoSEQ multiplex PCR; TCRdb's version includes in-frame clones alone and lacks a portion of them. This listing includes about 110,000 clones. The material sequenced was PBMCs. The V and J genes are TRBV4-3 and TRBJ2-1; 10 nucleotides align to TRBD2. The sequence came from a man aged 50 to 59 in good health and CMV-seronegative. The CDR3 coding sequence is TGCGCCAGCAGCCGAGGACTAGCGGAGTACAATGAGCAGTTCTTC. Translated, it gives CASSRGLAEYNEQFF.